This is a list of T cell receptor beta chains from one sample in a study of cytomegalovirus exposure and HLA in healthy donors. Clones were sequenced by immunoSEQ multiplex PCR, and TCRdb holds only the in-frame ones, with some missing. The sample has about 130,000 clones, about 78% seen once. Sequenced material: PBMCs. The receptors were sampled from a man aged 45-65 years in good health and CMV-seronegative. Both conserved end residues are part of each CDR3. D genes are given only for firm matches. Expanded clones are given a class, and other clones once, few, many or no size at all.

v_call	j_call	clone_size	d_call	cdr3_nt	cdr3_aa
TRBV9	TRBJ1-5	.	.	TGTGCCAGCAGCGTGGGCCATCATAGCAATCAGCCCCAGCATTTT	CASSVGHHSNQPQHF
TRBV7-8	TRBJ2-2	few	TRBD1	TGTGCCAGCAGCCCACGGACAGGGCCCACCGGGGAGCTGTTTTTT	CASSPRTGPTGELFF
TRBV29-1	TRBJ1-2	.	.	TGCAGCGTTGAAACGGAGGGCAGTAGCTATGGCTACACCTTC	CSVETEGSSYGYTF
TRBV7-9	TRBJ1-1	.	.	TGTGCCAGCAGCTTAAGGGGGGGCGCGGGCACTGAAGCTTTCTTT	CASSLRGGAGTEAFF
TRBV20-1	TRBJ1-1	.	.	TGCAGTGCTAGAGGCCGCGCTGAAGCTTTCTTT	CSARGRAEAFF
TRBV28	TRBJ1-1	.	.	TGTGCCAGCAGTTTAGGGGGGAGGGCTGAAGCTTTCTTT	CASSLGGRAEAFF
TRBV7-2	TRBJ2-3	.	TRBD2	TGTGCCAGCAGCTTAGAAGGACTAGCGGGAAGGCGCACAGATACGCAGTATTTT	CASSLEGLAGRRTDTQYF
TRBV27	TRBJ2-3	.	TRBD2	TGTGCCAGCACCTTAGGCGCCGCGGGACTAGCAAGGGGAGATACGCAGTATTTT	CASTLGAAGLARGDTQYF
TRBV5-1	TRBJ2-7	.	.	TGCGCCAGCAGCCCCAGGGTGTCGAACGAGCAGTACTTC	CASSPRVSNEQYF
TRBV5-1	TRBJ2-3	.	TRBD2	TGCGCCAGCAGTCGATCGACGCGGGAGGAGGAAGATACGCAGTATTTT	CASSRSTREEEDTQYF
TRBV7-2	TRBJ2-1	.	.	TGTGCCAGCAGCTTAGACAGGGCCCAAAATGAGCAGTTCTTC	CASSLDRAQNEQFF
TRBV4-1	TRBJ1-4	few	TRBD1	TGCGCCAGCAGCCAGTCCGGGACAGGGGCAGAAAAACTGTTTTTT	CASSQSGTGAEKLFF
TRBV18	TRBJ2-2	.	.	TGTGCCAGCTCACCGGCGGACGGGGGATACACCGGGGAGCTGTTTTTT	CASSPADGGYTGELFF
TRBV19	TRBJ2-2	.	TRBD2	TGTGCCAGTAGTCGGACTAGCGGGAGTCCCGGGGAGCTGTTTTTT	CASSRTSGSPGELFF
TRBV6-6	TRBJ1-1	.	TRBD1	TGTGCCAGCAGCTATACAGGGGTGAACACTGAAGCTTTCTTT	CASSYTGVNTEAFF
TRBV5-4	TRBJ2-7	.	.	TGTGCCAGCAGCATAGACAGGAGCTCCTACGAGCAGTACTTC	CASSIDRSSYEQYF